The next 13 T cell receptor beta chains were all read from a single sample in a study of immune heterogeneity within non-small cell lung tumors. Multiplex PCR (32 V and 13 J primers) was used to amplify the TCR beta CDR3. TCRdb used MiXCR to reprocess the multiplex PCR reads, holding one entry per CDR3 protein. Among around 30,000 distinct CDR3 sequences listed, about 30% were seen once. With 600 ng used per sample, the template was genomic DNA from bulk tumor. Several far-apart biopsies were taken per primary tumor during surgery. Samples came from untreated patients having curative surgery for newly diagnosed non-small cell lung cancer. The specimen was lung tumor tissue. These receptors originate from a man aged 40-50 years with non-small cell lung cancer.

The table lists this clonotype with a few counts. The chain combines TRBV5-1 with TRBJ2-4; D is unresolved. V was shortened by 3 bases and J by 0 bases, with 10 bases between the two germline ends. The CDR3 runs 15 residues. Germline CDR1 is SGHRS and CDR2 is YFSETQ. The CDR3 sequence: CASSSGPSAKNIQYF. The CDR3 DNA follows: TGCGCCAGCAGCTCCGGACCGTCAGCCAAAAACATTCAGTACTTC.

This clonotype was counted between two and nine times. The chain's CDR3 is CASTLRQGPSNTEAFF. The CDR3, as DNA: TGTGCCAGCACCCTAAGACAGGGCCCCTCTAACACTGAAGCTTTCTTT. This rearrangement joins TRBV5-5 to TRBJ1-1, with 7 bases that match TRBD1. Germline CDR1 SGHKS, CDR2 YYEKEE (reference sequence). V was pared by 6 bases and J by 2 bases, with 13 bases of the junction left unmatched. CDR3 length: 16 residues.

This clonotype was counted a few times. CDR3 bases: TGTGCCAGCAGCTTCGAGTGGGAGGGATACAATGAGCAGTTCTTC. This sequence encodes CASSFEWEGYNEQFF. The chain uses TRBV7-9 and TRBJ2-1; TRBD2 matches 7 bases. The germline CDR1 and CDR2 sequences are SEHNR and FQNEAQ (reference sequence). The CDR3 spans 15 residues. The trim removed 3 bases at V and 4 bases at J, leaving 6 bases unmatched.

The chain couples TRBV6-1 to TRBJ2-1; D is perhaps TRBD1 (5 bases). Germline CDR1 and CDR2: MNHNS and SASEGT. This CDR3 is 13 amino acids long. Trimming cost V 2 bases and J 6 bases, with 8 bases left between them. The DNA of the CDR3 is TGTGCCAGCAGTGAACAGGGCCCCAATGAGCAGTTCTTC. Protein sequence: CASSEQGPNEQFF.

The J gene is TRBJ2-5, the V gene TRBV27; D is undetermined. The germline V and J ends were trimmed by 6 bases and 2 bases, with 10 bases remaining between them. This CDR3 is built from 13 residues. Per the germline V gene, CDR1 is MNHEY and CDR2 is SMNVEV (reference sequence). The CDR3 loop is CASRPFAQETQYF. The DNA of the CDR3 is TGTGCCAGCAGGCCCTTTGCTCAAGAGACCCAGTACTTC.

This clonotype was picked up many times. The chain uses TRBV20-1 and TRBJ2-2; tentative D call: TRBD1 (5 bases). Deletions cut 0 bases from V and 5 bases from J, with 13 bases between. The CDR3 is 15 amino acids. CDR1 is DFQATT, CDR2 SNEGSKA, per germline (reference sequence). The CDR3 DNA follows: TGCAGTGCTAGAGATAGCAGGGTGGGGACCGGGGAGCTGTTTTTT. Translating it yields CSARDSRVGTGELFF.

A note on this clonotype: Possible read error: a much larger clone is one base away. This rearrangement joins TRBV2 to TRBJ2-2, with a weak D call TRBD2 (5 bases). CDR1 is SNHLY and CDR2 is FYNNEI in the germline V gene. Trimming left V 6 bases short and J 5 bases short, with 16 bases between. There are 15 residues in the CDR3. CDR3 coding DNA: TGTGCCAGCAGCGGGATAGGAGTTGGGACCGGGGAGCTGTTTTTT. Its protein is CASSGIGVGTGELFF.

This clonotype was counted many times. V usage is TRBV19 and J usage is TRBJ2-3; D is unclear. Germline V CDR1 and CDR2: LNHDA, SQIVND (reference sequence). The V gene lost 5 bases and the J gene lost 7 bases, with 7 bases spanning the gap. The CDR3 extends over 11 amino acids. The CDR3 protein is CASSASYTQYF. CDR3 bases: TGTGCCAGTAGTGCCTCCTATACGCAGTATTTT.

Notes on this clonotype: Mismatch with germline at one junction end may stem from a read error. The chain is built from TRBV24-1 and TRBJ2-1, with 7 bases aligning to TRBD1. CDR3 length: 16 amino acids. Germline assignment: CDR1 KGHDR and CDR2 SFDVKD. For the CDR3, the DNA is TGTTCCACCAGTTCCAGACAGGGCCCTAGGGACAATGAGCAGTTTTTC. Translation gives CSTSSRQGPRDNEQFF.

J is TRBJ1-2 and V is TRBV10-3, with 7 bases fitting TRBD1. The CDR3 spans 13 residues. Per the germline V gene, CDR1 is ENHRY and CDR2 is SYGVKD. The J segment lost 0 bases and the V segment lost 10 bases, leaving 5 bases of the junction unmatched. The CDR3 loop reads CATGGGANYGYTF. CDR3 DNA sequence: TGTGCCACCGGAGGGGGCGCTAACTATGGCTACACCTTC.

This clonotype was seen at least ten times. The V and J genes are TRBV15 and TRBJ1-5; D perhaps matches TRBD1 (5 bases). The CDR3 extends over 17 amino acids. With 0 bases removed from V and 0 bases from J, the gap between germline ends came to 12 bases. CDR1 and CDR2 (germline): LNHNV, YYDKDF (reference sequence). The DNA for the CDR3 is TGTGCCACCAGCAGAGATCTCTCGGGGGTTAGCAATCAGCCCCAGCATTTT. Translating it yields CATSRDLSGVSNQPQHF. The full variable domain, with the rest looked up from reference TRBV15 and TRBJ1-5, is DAMVIQNPRYQVTQFGKPVTLSCSQTLNHNVMYWYQQKSSQAPKLLFHYYDKDFNNEADTPDNFQSRRPNTSFCFLDIRSPGLGDTAMYLCATSRDLSGVSNQPQHFGDGTRLSIL.

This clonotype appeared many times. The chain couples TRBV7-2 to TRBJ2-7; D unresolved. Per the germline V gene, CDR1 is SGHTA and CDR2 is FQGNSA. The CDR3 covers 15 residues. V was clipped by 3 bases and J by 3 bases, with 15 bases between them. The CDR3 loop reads CASSLRQTPVYEQYF. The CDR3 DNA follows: TGTGCCAGCAGCTTGAGGCAGACGCCCGTCTACGAGCAGTACTTC.

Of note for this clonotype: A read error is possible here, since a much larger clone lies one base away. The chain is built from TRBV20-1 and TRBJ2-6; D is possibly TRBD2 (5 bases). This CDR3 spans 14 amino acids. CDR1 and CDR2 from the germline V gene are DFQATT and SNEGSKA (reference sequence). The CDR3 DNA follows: TGCAGTACTAGGGAGTCGTCTGGGGCCAACGTCCTGACTTTC. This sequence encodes CSTRESSGANVLTF.